Described below is a single TCR beta chain sequence and its context. Its matching antigen is unknown. Clones were read by immunoSEQ multiplex PCR, and TCRdb kept only the in-frame ones, dropping some. The sample lists around 76,000 clones; roughly 84% were seen once. The data derive from a study of T cell responses to AZD1222 COVID-19 vaccine. Notes on the study in general: Repertoires in all cases were sampled only once the peak T cell response had passed.

This CDR3 contains 16 residues. The sequence came from an adult in good health. The chain uses TRBV21-1 and TRBJ1-1. TRBV21-1 is a pseudogene segment. The sample in question was peripheral blood, obtained on day 0 of AZD1222 vaccination. CDR3 amino acids: CASSKEYISGGTEAFF. CDR3 in DNA: TGTGCCAGCAGCAAAGAGTATATCTCTGGGGGCACTGAAGCTTTCTTT.